These 4 T cell receptor beta chains were all obtained from the same sample, sequenced in a study of CD8+CD57+ T cells in acquired aplastic anemia. Profiling of TCR beta VDJ combinations and CDR3 sequences used genomic DNA as template. In TCRdb, the reads were re-called with MiXCR into one record per CDR3 protein. The table records 100,000 to 150,000 distinct CDR3 sequences, approximately 41% of them present only once. The sample comprised sorted CD4+, CD8+, or CD8+CD57+ T cells (not recorded which) from PBMCs. All receptors derive from a human donor in good health, serving as a control.

This chain links TRBV3-1 with TRBJ1-2, with 12 bases aligning to TRBD1. The CDR3 is 15 residues long. Trimming removed 0 bases from V and 7 bases from J; junction bases left unmatched: 3. In germline, CDR1 is LGHDT, CDR2 YNNKEL (reference sequence). The CDR3 loop reads CASSQEGQGAGGYTF. In DNA, the CDR3 is TGTGCCAGCAGCCAAGAGGGACAGGGGGCAGGTGGCTACACCTTC.

This clonotype was found many times. The chain couples TRBV20-1 to TRBJ1-2; D unclear. Germline loops: CDR1 DFQATT, CDR2 SNEGSKA (reference sequence). V dropped 0 bases and J dropped 8 bases, with 10 bases sitting between them. The CDR3 has 12 amino acids. The CDR3 reads CSARDVSGGYTF. In nucleotides, the CDR3 is TGCAGTGCTAGAGATGTCTCGGGAGGCTACACCTTC.

The rearrangement links TRBV24-1 to TRBJ1-4; possibly TRBD1 for D (6 bases). Trimming took off 4 bases at V and 7 bases at J, with 18 bases between the two ends. This CDR3 has 16 amino acids. CDR1 is KGHDR and CDR2 is SFDVKD in the germline V gene. CDR3 residues: CATSDGTPFDGEKLFF. CDR3 sequence (DNA): TGTGCCACCAGTGACGGGACACCTTTTGACGGTGAAAAACTGTTTTTT.

The V and J genes are TRBV7-9 and TRBJ1-6; the D is unclear. This CDR3 region has 15 residues. V gave up 1 base and J gave up 6 bases, with 10 bases separating them. Germline CDR1 is SEHNR and CDR2 is FQNEAQ (reference sequence). The CDR3 region is CASSLGRSANSPLHF. Written as DNA, the CDR3 is TGTGCCAGCAGCTTAGGGAGGTCAGCTAATTCACCCCTCCACTTT.